A selection of T cell receptor beta chains follows, all from one sample in a study of identical twins. TCRdb re-called the 5' RACE reads with MiXCR, one entry per CDR3 protein. Of 250,000 or so distinct CDR3 sequences detected, roughly 7% appear once; the ten largest clones hold 3% to 4%. These data also featured in a second study, about yellow fever vaccine responses in identical twins.

The sequenced material came from memory (CD45RO+) T cells sorted from blood. The receptor source for this set is a woman between 18 and 29 years old in good health. Each CDR3 is given with its conserved first and last residue. Each record gives: J gene, V gene, D gene, clone size, CDR3 protein, CDR3 DNA. The D gene is left open where the match is weak. Part of the rows lack a size; the others show once, few, many or a class for expanded clones.

j_call: TRBJ2-7
v_call: TRBV27
d_call: TRBD2
clone_size: few
cdr3_aa: CASTQAGRQYF
cdr3_nt: TGTGCCAGCACCCAAGCGGGGCGGCAGTACTTC

j_call: TRBJ1-5
v_call: TRBV20-1
d_call: -
clone_size: many
cdr3_aa: CSASLGPNQPQHF
cdr3_nt: TGCAGTGCTAGTCTGGGCCCCAATCAGCCCCAGCATTTT

j_call: TRBJ2-1
v_call: TRBV29-1
d_call: -
clone_size: many
cdr3_aa: CSVGHRPIGSSSYNEQFF
cdr3_nt: TGCAGCGTTGGGCACCGACCAATCGGGAGTTCATCCTACAATGAGCAGTTCTTC

j_call: TRBJ2-7
v_call: TRBV20-1
d_call: -
clone_size: -
cdr3_aa: CSAREAFTYEQYF
cdr3_nt: TGCAGTGCTAGAGAGGCCTTCACCTACGAGCAGTACTTC

j_call: TRBJ2-3
v_call: TRBV7-6
d_call: -
clone_size: -
cdr3_aa: CASSTDSRGDTQYF
cdr3_nt: TGTGCCAGCAGCACCGACTCCCGGGGAGATACGCAGTATTTT

j_call: TRBJ2-1
v_call: TRBV3-1
d_call: TRBD2
clone_size: -
cdr3_aa: CASSQDGGGWDEQFF
cdr3_nt: TGTGCCAGCAGCCAAGACGGGGGGGGCTGGGATGAGCAGTTCTTC

j_call: TRBJ2-5
v_call: TRBV6-6
d_call: TRBD1
clone_size: few
cdr3_aa: CASSRDREGTQYF
cdr3_nt: TGTGCCAGCAGTCGGGACAGGGAGGGGACCCAGTACTTC

j_call: TRBJ2-5
v_call: TRBV7-2
d_call: -
clone_size: -
cdr3_aa: CASGVQVGKETQYF
cdr3_nt: TGTGCCAGCGGCGTACAGGTGGGGAAAGAGACCCAGTACTTC

j_call: TRBJ2-2
v_call: TRBV6-4
d_call: -
clone_size: many
cdr3_aa: CASSEYTGFGELFF
cdr3_nt: TGTGCCAGCAGTGAATATACAGGGTTCGGGGAGCTGTTTTTT

j_call: TRBJ1-2
v_call: TRBV10-3
d_call: -
clone_size: many
cdr3_aa: CAISESLDRGYTF
cdr3_nt: TGTGCCATCAGTGAGTCGCTAGATCGGGGCTACACCTTC

j_call: TRBJ1-1
v_call: TRBV28
d_call: TRBD1
clone_size: -
cdr3_aa: CASSAAYRGRITEAFF
cdr3_nt: TGTGCCAGCAGTGCTGCCTACAGGGGGCGGATCACTGAAGCTTTCTTT

j_call: TRBJ2-1
v_call: TRBV3-1
d_call: TRBD2
clone_size: few
cdr3_aa: CASSLGLAGGPNEQFF
cdr3_nt: TGTGCCAGCAGCTTGGGACTAGCGGGGGGACCCAATGAGCAGTTCTTC

j_call: TRBJ1-4
v_call: TRBV4-2
d_call: -
clone_size: many
cdr3_aa: CASSQDPAAEKLFF
cdr3_nt: TGTGCCAGCAGCCAAGATCCTGCGGCTGAAAAACTGTTTTTT

j_call: TRBJ2-1
v_call: TRBV12-3/TRBV12-4
d_call: TRBD2
clone_size: many
cdr3_aa: CASSLAGGADEQFF
cdr3_nt: TGTGCCAGCAGTTTAGCGGGAGGGGCTGATGAGCAGTTCTTC

j_call: TRBJ1-1
v_call: TRBV5-1
d_call: -
clone_size: many
cdr3_aa: CASSTQMDGTEAFF
cdr3_nt: TGCGCCAGCAGCACTCAAATGGACGGCACTGAAGCTTTCTTT

j_call: TRBJ2-7
v_call: TRBV12-3/TRBV12-4
d_call: -
clone_size: many
cdr3_aa: CASSFGQRFYEQYF
cdr3_nt: TGTGCCAGCAGTTTCGGACAACGCTTCTACGAGCAGTACTTC

j_call: TRBJ2-2
v_call: TRBV29-1
d_call: TRBD1
clone_size: many
cdr3_aa: CSVGQGAGRGELFF
cdr3_nt: TGCAGCGTGGGACAGGGGGCGGGTCGAGGGGAGCTGTTTTTT

j_call: TRBJ2-3
v_call: TRBV6-1
d_call: -
clone_size: few
cdr3_aa: CASSAYNWRGATDTQYF
cdr3_nt: TGTGCCAGCAGTGCATACAACTGGCGGGGAGCCACAGATACGCAGTATTTT

j_call: TRBJ2-1
v_call: TRBV7-9
d_call: TRBD2
clone_size: many
cdr3_aa: CASSLTRGIYNEQFF
cdr3_nt: TGTGCCAGCAGCTTAACGCGGGGGATTTACAATGAGCAGTTCTTC

j_call: TRBJ2-1
v_call: TRBV7-2
d_call: TRBD2
clone_size: -
cdr3_aa: CASSSVAGSPYNEQFF
cdr3_nt: TGTGCCAGCAGCTCTGTAGCGGGAAGCCCTTACAATGAGCAGTTCTTC

j_call: TRBJ2-3
v_call: TRBV3-1
d_call: -
clone_size: many
cdr3_aa: CASSQWQRPSTDTQYF
cdr3_nt: TGTGCCAGCAGCCAATGGCAGCGACCTAGCACAGATACGCAGTATTTT

j_call: TRBJ2-1
v_call: TRBV18
d_call: TRBD2
clone_size: -
cdr3_aa: CASSQLSGSVNEQFF
cdr3_nt: TGTGCCAGCTCGCAGTTAAGCGGGAGTGTGAATGAGCAGTTCTTC

j_call: TRBJ2-3
v_call: TRBV12-3/TRBV12-4
d_call: TRBD1
clone_size: -
cdr3_aa: CASSKQGSTDTQYF
cdr3_nt: TGTGCCAGCAGCAAACAGGGGAGCACAGATACGCAGTATTTT

j_call: TRBJ1-1
v_call: TRBV29-1
d_call: -
clone_size: many
cdr3_aa: CSSVENTEAFF
cdr3_nt: TGCAGCTCCGTGGAGAACACTGAAGCTTTCTTT

j_call: TRBJ2-3
v_call: TRBV5-1
d_call: TRBD2
clone_size: many
cdr3_aa: CASTILAGRSTDTQYF
cdr3_nt: TGCGCCAGCACCATACTAGCGGGCCGAAGCACAGATACGCAGTATTTT

j_call: TRBJ2-6
v_call: TRBV19
d_call: -
clone_size: -
cdr3_aa: CASSRAGAGSGANVLTF
cdr3_nt: TGTGCCAGTAGTAGGGCGGGGGCCGGCTCTGGGGCCAACGTCCTGACTTTC

j_call: TRBJ2-5
v_call: TRBV14
d_call: TRBD2
clone_size: many
cdr3_aa: CASSRTSVQETQYF
cdr3_nt: TGTGCCAGCAGCCGAACTAGCGTACAAGAGACCCAGTACTTC

j_call: TRBJ2-2
v_call: TRBV12-3/TRBV12-4
d_call: -
clone_size: many
cdr3_aa: CASSQGTGELFF
cdr3_nt: TGTGCCAGCAGTCAGGGGACCGGGGAGCTGTTTTTT

j_call: TRBJ1-6
v_call: TRBV20-1
d_call: -
clone_size: -
cdr3_aa: CSARVENSPLHF
cdr3_nt: TGCAGTGCTAGAGTGGAGAATTCACCCCTCCACTTT

j_call: TRBJ2-1
v_call: TRBV12-3/TRBV12-4
d_call: TRBD2
clone_size: -
cdr3_aa: CASSSVARENWNEQFF
cdr3_nt: TGTGCCAGCAGTTCCGTTGCGCGGGAGAACTGGAATGAGCAGTTCTTC

j_call: TRBJ2-5
v_call: TRBV5-1
d_call: TRBD2
clone_size: many
cdr3_aa: CASSFGLAQETQYF
cdr3_nt: TGCGCCAGCAGCTTCGGACTAGCCCAAGAGACCCAGTACTTC

j_call: TRBJ2-7
v_call: TRBV6-5
d_call: -
clone_size: many
cdr3_aa: CASSYSGASGRYEQYF
cdr3_nt: TGTGCCAGCAGTTACTCGGGAGCCAGTGGGAGATACGAGCAGTACTTC

j_call: TRBJ2-7
v_call: TRBV29-1
d_call: TRBD2
clone_size: few
cdr3_aa: CSVEGAGASYEQYF
cdr3_nt: TGCAGCGTTGAAGGGGCGGGAGCCTCCTACGAGCAGTACTTC

j_call: TRBJ2-7
v_call: TRBV7-2
d_call: TRBD2
clone_size: many
cdr3_aa: CASSLGLARTYEQYF
cdr3_nt: TGTGCCAGCAGCTTAGGACTAGCGCGAACCTACGAGCAGTACTTC

j_call: TRBJ2-5
v_call: TRBV29-1
d_call: TRBD2
clone_size: -
cdr3_aa: CSVRNIAGAGETQYF
cdr3_nt: TGCAGCGTTCGAAATATAGCGGGAGCGGGCGAGACCCAGTACTTC

j_call: TRBJ2-4
v_call: TRBV6-5
d_call: TRBD2
clone_size: many
cdr3_aa: CASSPRGGDIQYF
cdr3_nt: TGTGCCAGCAGCCCCCGGGGAGGGGACATTCAGTACTTC

j_call: TRBJ1-1
v_call: TRBV2
d_call: -
clone_size: -
cdr3_aa: CASSEARGSGLNTEAFF
cdr3_nt: TGTGCCAGCAGTGAAGCGCGAGGGTCGGGGTTAAACACTGAAGCTTTCTTT

j_call: TRBJ2-2
v_call: TRBV9
d_call: -
clone_size: few
cdr3_aa: CASSGDGFGTGELFF
cdr3_nt: TGTGCCAGCAGTGGGGACGGGTTCGGCACCGGGGAGCTGTTTTTT

j_call: TRBJ2-5
v_call: TRBV12-3/TRBV12-4
d_call: TRBD1
clone_size: many
cdr3_aa: CASSSGQPQETQYF
cdr3_nt: TGTGCCAGCAGTTCGGGACAGCCACAAGAGACCCAGTACTTC

j_call: TRBJ2-3
v_call: TRBV5-1
d_call: TRBD2
clone_size: -
cdr3_aa: CASSPGTRPTDTQYF
cdr3_nt: TGCGCCAGCAGCCCTGGGACTAGGCCCACAGATACGCAGTATTTT

j_call: TRBJ2-7
v_call: TRBV10-3
d_call: TRBD2
clone_size: many
cdr3_aa: CAISESSGVHEQYF
cdr3_nt: TGTGCCATCAGTGAAAGTAGCGGGGTCCACGAGCAGTACTTC

j_call: TRBJ2-5
v_call: TRBV5-1
d_call: -
clone_size: -
cdr3_aa: CASRIIQETQYF
cdr3_nt: TGCGCCAGCAGGATCATCCAAGAGACCCAGTACTTC

j_call: TRBJ2-1
v_call: TRBV20-1
d_call: -
clone_size: many
cdr3_aa: CSAKEPRAQFF
cdr3_nt: TGCAGTGCAAAGGAGCCCCGCGCGCAGTTCTTC

j_call: TRBJ2-5
v_call: TRBV6-1
d_call: -
clone_size: many
cdr3_aa: CASSADSLGAQYF
cdr3_nt: TGTGCCAGCAGTGCTGACAGCCTTGGCGCCCAGTACTTC

j_call: TRBJ1-2
v_call: TRBV14
d_call: -
clone_size: few
cdr3_aa: CASSPRPLYGYTF
cdr3_nt: TGTGCCAGCAGCCCAAGGCCTCTCTATGGCTACACCTTC

j_call: TRBJ2-3
v_call: TRBV12-3/TRBV12-4
d_call: -
clone_size: few
cdr3_aa: CASSRSGTDTQYF
cdr3_nt: TGTGCCAGCAGTAGGTCGGGCACAGATACGCAGTATTTT

j_call: TRBJ2-1
v_call: TRBV28
d_call: -
clone_size: -
cdr3_aa: CASPTDDVSYNEQFF
cdr3_nt: TGTGCCAGCCCTACCGATGACGTTTCCTACAATGAGCAGTTCTTC

j_call: TRBJ1-5
v_call: TRBV12-3/TRBV12-4
d_call: TRBD1
clone_size: many
cdr3_aa: CASSRTDRGLVQPQHF
cdr3_nt: TGTGCCAGCAGCAGGACCGACAGGGGGCTGGTTCAGCCCCAGCATTTT

j_call: TRBJ2-2
v_call: TRBV28
d_call: -
clone_size: few
cdr3_aa: CASKTPGGKGNTGELFF
cdr3_nt: TGTGCCAGCAAGACCCCAGGGGGGAAGGGGAACACCGGGGAGCTGTTTTTT

j_call: TRBJ1-1
v_call: TRBV12-3/TRBV12-4
d_call: -
clone_size: few
cdr3_aa: CASSPVLRTEAFF
cdr3_nt: TGTGCCAGCAGCCCGGTCCTACGGACTGAAGCTTTCTTT

j_call: TRBJ1-5
v_call: TRBV20-1
d_call: -
clone_size: few
cdr3_aa: CSARETGRPNQPQHF
cdr3_nt: TGCAGTGCTAGAGAAACTGGGCGACCCAATCAGCCCCAGCATTTT

j_call: TRBJ1-1
v_call: TRBV29-1
d_call: TRBD1
clone_size: many
cdr3_aa: CSVEGQSTEAFF
cdr3_nt: TGCAGCGTGGAGGGACAGTCGACCGAAGCTTTCTTT

j_call: TRBJ2-2
v_call: TRBV12-3/TRBV12-4
d_call: TRBD1
clone_size: many
cdr3_aa: CASSIQGVGTGELFF
cdr3_nt: TGTGCCAGCAGTATACAGGGGGTTGGTACCGGGGAGCTGTTTTTT

j_call: TRBJ1-1
v_call: TRBV6-6
d_call: -
clone_size: -
cdr3_aa: CASIGQVAFF
cdr3_nt: TGTGCCAGCATTGGGCAGGTAGCTTTCTTT

j_call: TRBJ1-1
v_call: TRBV28
d_call: -
clone_size: -
cdr3_aa: CASSLGAPPAGTEAFF
cdr3_nt: TGTGCCAGCAGTTTGGGGGCTCCACCCGCGGGCACTGAAGCTTTCTTT